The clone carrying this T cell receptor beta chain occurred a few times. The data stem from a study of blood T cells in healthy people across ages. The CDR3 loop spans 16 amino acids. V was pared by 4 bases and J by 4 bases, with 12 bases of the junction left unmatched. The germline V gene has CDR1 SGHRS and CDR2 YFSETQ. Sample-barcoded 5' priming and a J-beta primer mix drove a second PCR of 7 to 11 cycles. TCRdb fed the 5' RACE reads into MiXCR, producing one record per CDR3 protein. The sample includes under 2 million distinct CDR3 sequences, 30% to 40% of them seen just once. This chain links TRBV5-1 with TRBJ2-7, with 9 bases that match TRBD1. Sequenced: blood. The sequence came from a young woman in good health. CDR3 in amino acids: CASSRGGTGQAYEQYF. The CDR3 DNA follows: TGCGCCAGCAGCCGCGGAGGGACAGGGCAGGCGTACGAGCAGTACTTC.